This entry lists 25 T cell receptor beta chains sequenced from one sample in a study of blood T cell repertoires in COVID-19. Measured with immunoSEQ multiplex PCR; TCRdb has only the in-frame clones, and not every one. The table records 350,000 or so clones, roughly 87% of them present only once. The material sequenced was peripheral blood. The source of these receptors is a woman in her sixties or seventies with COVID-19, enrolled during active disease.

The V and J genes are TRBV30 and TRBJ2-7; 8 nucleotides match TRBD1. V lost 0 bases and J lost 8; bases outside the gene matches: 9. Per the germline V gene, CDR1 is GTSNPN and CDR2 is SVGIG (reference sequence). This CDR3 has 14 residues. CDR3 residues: CAWSVGRGHWKQYF. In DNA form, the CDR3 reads TGTGCCTGGAGTGTAGGCAGGGGGCATTGGAAGCAGTACTTC.

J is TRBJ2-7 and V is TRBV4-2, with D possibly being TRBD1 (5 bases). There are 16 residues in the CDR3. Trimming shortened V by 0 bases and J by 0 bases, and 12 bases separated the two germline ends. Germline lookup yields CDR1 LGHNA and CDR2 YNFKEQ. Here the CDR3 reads CASSQDYQGTSYEQYF. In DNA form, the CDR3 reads TGTGCCAGCAGCCAAGATTATCAGGGAACCTCCTACGAGCAGTACTTC.

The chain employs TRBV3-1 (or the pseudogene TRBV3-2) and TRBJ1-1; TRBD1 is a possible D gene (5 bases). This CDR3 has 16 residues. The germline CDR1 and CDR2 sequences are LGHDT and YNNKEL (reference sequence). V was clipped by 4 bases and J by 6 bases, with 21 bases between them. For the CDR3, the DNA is TGTGCCAGCAGCCGCATGGATGGGGGGATTTTCGCTGAAGCTTTCTTT. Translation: CASSRMDGGIFAEAFF.

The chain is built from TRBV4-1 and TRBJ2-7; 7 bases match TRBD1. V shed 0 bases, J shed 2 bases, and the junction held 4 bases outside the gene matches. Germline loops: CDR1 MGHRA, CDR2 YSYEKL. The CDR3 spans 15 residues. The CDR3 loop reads CASSQDAGTAYEQYF. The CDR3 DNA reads TGCGCCAGCAGCCAAGATGCCGGGACAGCCTACGAGCAGTACTTC.

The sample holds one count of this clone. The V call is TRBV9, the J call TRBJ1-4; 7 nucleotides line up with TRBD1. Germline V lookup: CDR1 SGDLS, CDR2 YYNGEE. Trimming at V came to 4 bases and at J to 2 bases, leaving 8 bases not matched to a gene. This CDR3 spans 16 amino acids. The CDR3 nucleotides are TGTGCCAGCAGCTCAAGAACAGGGGTGACTAATGAAAAACTGTTTTTT. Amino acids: CASSSRTGVTNEKLFF.

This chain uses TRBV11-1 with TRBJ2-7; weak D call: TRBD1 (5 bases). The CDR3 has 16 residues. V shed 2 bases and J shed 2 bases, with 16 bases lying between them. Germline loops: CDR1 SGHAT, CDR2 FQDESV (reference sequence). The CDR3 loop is CASSLFPRGRTYEQYF. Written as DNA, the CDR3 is TGTGCCAGCAGCTTATTTCCTAGGGGCAGGACCTACGAGCAGTACTTC.

This chain's CDR3 is CASSPGTVGYEQYF. The DNA for the CDR3 is TGTGCCAGCTCCCCCGGAACAGTAGGTTACGAGCAGTACTTC. The V and J genes are TRBV18 and TRBJ2-7; D is undetermined. The CDR3 sequence is 14 residues long. Germline assignment: CDR1 KGHSH and CDR2 LQKENI. With 6 bases removed from V and 4 bases from J, the gap between germline ends came to 16 bases.

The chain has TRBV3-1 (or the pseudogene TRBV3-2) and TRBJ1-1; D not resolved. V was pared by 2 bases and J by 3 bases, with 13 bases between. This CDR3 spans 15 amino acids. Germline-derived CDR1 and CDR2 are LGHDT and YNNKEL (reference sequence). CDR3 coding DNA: TGTGCCAGCAGCCAAATCCACGGAGGAGACACTGAAGCTTTCTTT. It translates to CASSQIHGGDTEAFF.

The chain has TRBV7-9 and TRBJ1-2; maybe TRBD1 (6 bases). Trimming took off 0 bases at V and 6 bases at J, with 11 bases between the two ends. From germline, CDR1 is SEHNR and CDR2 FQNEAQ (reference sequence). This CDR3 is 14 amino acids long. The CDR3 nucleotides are TGTGCCAGCAGCTTAGCGCAGGCAGGGGATGGCTACACCTTC. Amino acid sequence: CASSLAQAGDGYTF.

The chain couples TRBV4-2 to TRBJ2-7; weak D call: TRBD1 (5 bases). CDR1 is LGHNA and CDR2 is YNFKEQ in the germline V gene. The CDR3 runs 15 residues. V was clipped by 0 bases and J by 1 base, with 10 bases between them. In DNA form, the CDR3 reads TGTGCCAGCAGCCAAGATAGGGGATCGTCCTACGAGCAGTACTTC. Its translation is CASSQDRGSSYEQYF.

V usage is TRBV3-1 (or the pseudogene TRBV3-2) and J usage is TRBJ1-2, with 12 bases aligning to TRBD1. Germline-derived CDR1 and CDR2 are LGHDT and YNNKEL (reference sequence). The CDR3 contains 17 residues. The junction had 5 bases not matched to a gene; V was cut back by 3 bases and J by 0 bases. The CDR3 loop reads CASSQGTGGPSNYGYTF. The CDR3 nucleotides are TGTGCCAGCAGCCAGGGGACAGGGGGCCCTTCTAACTATGGCTACACCTTC.

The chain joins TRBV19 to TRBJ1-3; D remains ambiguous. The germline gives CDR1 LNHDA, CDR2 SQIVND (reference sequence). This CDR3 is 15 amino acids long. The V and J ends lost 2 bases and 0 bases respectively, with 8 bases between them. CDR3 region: CASSILSVSGNTIYF. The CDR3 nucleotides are TGTGCCAGTAGTATACTTTCTGTCTCTGGAAACACCATATATTTT. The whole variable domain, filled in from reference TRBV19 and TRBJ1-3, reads DGGITQSPKYLFRKEGQNVTLSCEQNLNHDAMYWYRQDPGQGLRLIYYSQIVNDFQKGDIAEGYSVSREKKESFPLTVTSAQKNPTAFYLCASSILSVSGNTIYFGEGSWLTVV.

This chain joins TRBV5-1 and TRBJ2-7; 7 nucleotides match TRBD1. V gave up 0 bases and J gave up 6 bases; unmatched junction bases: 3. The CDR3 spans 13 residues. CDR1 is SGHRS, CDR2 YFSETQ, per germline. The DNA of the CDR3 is TGCGCCAGCAGCTTGGAGGGGGCAGGCGAGCAGTACTTC. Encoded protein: CASSLEGAGEQYF.

CDR3 in DNA: TGTGCCAGCAGTCTTAGCGGGGGGAACTACGAGCAGTACTTC. Amino acids: CASSLSGGNYEQYF. The genes are TRBV2 and TRBJ2-7, with 10 bases fitting TRBD2. CDR1 SNHLY and CDR2 FYNNEI come from the germline V gene. The junction had 4 bases not matched to a gene; V was cut back by 5 bases and J by 3 bases. The CDR3 extends over 14 amino acids.

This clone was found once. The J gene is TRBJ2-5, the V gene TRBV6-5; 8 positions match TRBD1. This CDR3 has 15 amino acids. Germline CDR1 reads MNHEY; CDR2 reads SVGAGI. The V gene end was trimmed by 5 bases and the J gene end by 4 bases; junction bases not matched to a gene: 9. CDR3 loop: CASSTRTGSGETQYF. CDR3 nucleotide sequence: TGTGCCAGCAGTACACGGACAGGGTCCGGAGAGACCCAGTACTTC.

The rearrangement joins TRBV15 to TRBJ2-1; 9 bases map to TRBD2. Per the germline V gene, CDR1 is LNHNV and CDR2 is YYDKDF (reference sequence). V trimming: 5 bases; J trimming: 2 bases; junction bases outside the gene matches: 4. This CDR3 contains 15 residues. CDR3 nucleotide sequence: TGTGCCACCAGCGGTAAGCGGGGGGCCTACAATGAGCAGTTCTTC. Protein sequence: CATSGKRGAYNEQFF.

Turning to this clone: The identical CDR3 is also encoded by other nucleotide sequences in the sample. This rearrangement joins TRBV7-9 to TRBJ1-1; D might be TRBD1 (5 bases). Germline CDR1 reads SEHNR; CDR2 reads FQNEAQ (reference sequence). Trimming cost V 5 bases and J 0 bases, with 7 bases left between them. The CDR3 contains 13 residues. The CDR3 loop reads CASSLTVNTEAFF. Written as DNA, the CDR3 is TGTGCCAGCAGCCTGACAGTGAACACTGAAGCTTTCTTT.

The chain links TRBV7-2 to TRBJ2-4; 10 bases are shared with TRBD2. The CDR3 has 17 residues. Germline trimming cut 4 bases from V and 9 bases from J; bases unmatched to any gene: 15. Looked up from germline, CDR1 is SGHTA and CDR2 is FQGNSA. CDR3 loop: CASSSSSGGASRSIQYF. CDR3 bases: TGTGCCAGCAGCTCCTCCAGCGGGGGGGCATCGAGGAGCATTCAGTACTTC.

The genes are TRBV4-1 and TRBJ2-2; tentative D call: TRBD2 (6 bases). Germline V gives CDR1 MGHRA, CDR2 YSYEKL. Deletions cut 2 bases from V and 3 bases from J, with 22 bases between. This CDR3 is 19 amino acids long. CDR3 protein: CASSQRKEYGTQHTGELFF. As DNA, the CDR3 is TGCGCCAGCAGCCAAAGAAAGGAGTACGGGACTCAGCACACCGGGGAGCTGTTTTTT.

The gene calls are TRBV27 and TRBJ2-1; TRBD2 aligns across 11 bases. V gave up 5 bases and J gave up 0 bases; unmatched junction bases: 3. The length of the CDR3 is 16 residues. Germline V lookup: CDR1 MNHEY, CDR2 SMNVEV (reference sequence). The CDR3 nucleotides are TGTGCCAGCAGTCACCTAGCGGGGGGCTCCTACAATGAGCAGTTCTTC. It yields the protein CASSHLAGGSYNEQFF.

CDR3 DNA sequence: TGCAGTGCTAGCAACTCACGGGAGCAGTTCTTC. Its protein product is CSASNSREQFF. V and J are TRBV20-1 and TRBJ2-1; D is unresolved. CDR1 and CDR2 from the germline V gene are DFQATT and SNEGSKA (reference sequence). V was clipped by 3 bases and J by 10 bases, with 10 bases between them. CDR3 size: 11 residues.

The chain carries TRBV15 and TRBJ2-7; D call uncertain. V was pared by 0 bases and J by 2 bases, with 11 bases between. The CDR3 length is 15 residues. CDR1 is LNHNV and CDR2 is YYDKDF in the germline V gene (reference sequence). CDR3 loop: CATSRDLTPTYEQYF. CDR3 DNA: TGTGCCACCAGCAGAGATCTAACCCCTACCTACGAGCAGTACTTC.

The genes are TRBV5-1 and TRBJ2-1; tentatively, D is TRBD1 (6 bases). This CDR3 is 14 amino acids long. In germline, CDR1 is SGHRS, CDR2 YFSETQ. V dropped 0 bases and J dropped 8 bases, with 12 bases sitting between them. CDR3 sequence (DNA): TGCGCCAGCAGCTTGGCCATACAGGGCGATGAGCAGTTCTTC. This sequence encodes CASSLAIQGDEQFF.

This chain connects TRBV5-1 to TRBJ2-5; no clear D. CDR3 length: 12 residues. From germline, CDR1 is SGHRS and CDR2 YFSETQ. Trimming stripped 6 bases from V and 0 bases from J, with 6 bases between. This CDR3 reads CASTQDQETQYF. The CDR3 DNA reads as TGCGCCAGCACTCAGGACCAAGAGACCCAGTACTTC.

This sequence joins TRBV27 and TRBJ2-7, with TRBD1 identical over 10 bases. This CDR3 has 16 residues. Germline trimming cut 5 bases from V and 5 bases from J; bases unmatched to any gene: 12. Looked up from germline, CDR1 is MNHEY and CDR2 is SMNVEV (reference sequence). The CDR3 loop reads CASSILGTGEGNEQYF. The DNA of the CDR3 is TGTGCCAGCAGTATTCTGGGGACAGGGGAGGGGAACGAGCAGTACTTC.